Sequencing of this TCR beta chain was carried out in a study of CD8 T cell repertoires and HIV-1 epitope variants. Across the whole study: Twenty-five autologous and known Gag and Nef epitope variant peptides each stimulated T cells separately. Cultures ran around ten days, with IL-2, IL-7 and IL-15 added on days 3 and 7.

By sample share, this clone is medium-sized. Its specificity is not known. The data were produced by immunoSEQ multiplex PCR, yet TCRdb's version contains in-frame clones alone and is incomplete. This table has fewer than 5,500 clones, under 75% appearing once. Per germline, CDR1 SGHRS and CDR2 YFSETQ. This CDR3 has 17 amino acids. The V gene lost 4 bases and the J gene lost 6 bases, with 23 bases spanning the gap. The TCR originated in a male donor with HIV. V is TRBV5-1 and J is TRBJ1-5; D unresolved. The sequenced sample was cultured CD8+ T cells derived from PBMCs. CDR3: CASSPVPDIGRAQPQHF. Here the CDR3 DNA reads TGCGCCAGCAGCCCGGTACCTGACATCGGGAGGGCTCAGCCCCAGCATTTT.